This T cell receptor beta chain came from a study of blood T cell repertoires in COVID-19. Study-wide background: The United States, Italy and Spain supplied acute and convalescent COVID-19 samples. The analysed material was cDNA or gDNA that came from T cells, B-cell-depleted T cells, or PBMCs.

Trimming removed 5 bases from V and 3 bases from J, with 10 bases in between. Germline V gene data show CDR1 as ENHRY and CDR2 as SYGVKD. The CDR3 contains 13 residues. In the original workflow: Reference gene primer amplification yielded estimated nucleated cell counts. TCRdb's copy holds only in-frame clones and misses some; the assay was immunoSEQ multiplex PCR. D and trimming were read from the DNA, whereas the V and J calls and clone size are those reported in that table. The sample comprises approximately 120,000 clones, approximately 84% of which are singletons, and about a sixth rests with the top ten.

Sequencing input: peripheral blood. The chain couples TRBV10-3 to TRBJ2-5, with D possibly TRBD1 on 6 matching bases. This TCR derives from a woman aged 50 to 65 who had recovered from COVID-19. The CDR3 DNA sequence: TGTGCCATCAGTCCTCAGGGGAAAGAGACCCAGTACTTC. It codes for CAISPQGKETQYF.